This T cell receptor (beta chain) was documented in a study of OX40 agonist ivuxolimab in advanced cancers. The wider study: Prior checkpoint blockade (anti-PD-1, anti-PD-L1 or anti-CTLA-4) was permitted; about 40% had it.

In its sample, this clone was seen once. Its target is unknown. Germline assignment: CDR1 SGHVS and CDR2 FNYEAQ. V shed 5 bases and J shed 3 bases, with 11 bases lying between them. The CDR3 spans 14 residues. Here immunoSEQ multiplex PCR was the method, and the copy in TCRdb shows in-frame clones only, minus some. The repertoire includes some 62,000 clones, approximately 79% of them detected once, and about a tenth sits in the top ten. Regarding the study as a whole: In a subset of nonresponders, normalized T-cell clonal expansion was also low. Expansion of clones was among the lowest in partial responders at 0.1-3.0 mg/kg. Circulating CD4+ and CD8+ T cells showed clonal expansion by week 6 at 0.1 to 3.0 mg/kg.

The sequence was collected from an adult with an advanced solid tumor such as melanoma, head and neck, liver or kidney cancer. The chain recombines TRBV7-6 with TRBJ2-1; D is ambiguous. Sequenced here: CD4+ or CD8+ T cells sorted from blood, sampled in a trial of the OX40 agonist ivuxolimab. The CDR3 nucleotides read TGTGCCAGCAGCCCCCAGGCAGACTACAATGAGCAGTTCTTC. This translates into CASSPQADYNEQFF.